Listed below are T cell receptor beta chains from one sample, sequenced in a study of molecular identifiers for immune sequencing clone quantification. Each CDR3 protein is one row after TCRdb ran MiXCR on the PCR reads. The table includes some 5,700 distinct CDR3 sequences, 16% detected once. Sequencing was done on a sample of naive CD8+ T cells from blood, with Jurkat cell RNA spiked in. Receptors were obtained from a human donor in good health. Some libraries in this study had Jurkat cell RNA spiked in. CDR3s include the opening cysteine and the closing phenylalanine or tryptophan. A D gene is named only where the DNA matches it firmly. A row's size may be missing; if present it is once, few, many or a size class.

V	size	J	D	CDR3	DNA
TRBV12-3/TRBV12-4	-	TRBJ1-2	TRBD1	CASGPGTGYGYTF	TGTGCCAGCGGTCCCGGGACAGGGTATGGCTACACCTTC
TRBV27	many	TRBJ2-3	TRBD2	CASSPGLAGGSFTDTQYF	TGTGCCAGCAGTCCGGGACTAGCGGGAGGGTCTTTCACAGATACGCAGTATTTT
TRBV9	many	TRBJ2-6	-	CASSVGAGANVLTF	TGTGCCAGCAGCGTAGGGGCTGGGGCCAACGTCCTGACTTTC
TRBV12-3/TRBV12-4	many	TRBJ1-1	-	CASSLGLQMNTEAFF	TGTGCCAGCAGTTTAGGCTTGCAGATGAACACTGAAGCTTTCTTT
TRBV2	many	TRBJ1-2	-	CASSEYPEIYGYTF	TGTGCCAGCAGTGAATACCCGGAGATTTATGGCTACACCTTC
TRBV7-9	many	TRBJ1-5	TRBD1	CASSSGQGNQPQHF	TGTGCCAGCAGCTCAGGACAGGGGAATCAGCCCCAGCATTTT
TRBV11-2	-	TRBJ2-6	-	CASSGVEELGASVLTF	TGTGCCAGCAGTGGGGTAGAGGAACTCGGGGCCAGCGTCCTGACTTTC
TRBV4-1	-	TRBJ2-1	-	CASSRLQRAEDEQFF	TGCGCCAGCAGCCGCTTACAGAGGGCTGAGGATGAGCAGTTCTTC
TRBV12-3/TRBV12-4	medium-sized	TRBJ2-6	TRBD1	CASRQGVLSGANVLTF	TGTGCCAGCAGACAGGGGGTATTATCTGGGGCCAACGTCCTGACTTTC
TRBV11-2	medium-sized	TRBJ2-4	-	CASSLGTNPLNIQYF	TGTGCCAGCAGCTTAGGGACCAATCCCCTAAACATTCAGTACTTC
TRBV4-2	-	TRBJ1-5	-	CASSPDTNSNQPQHF	TGTGCCAGCAGCCCTGACACTAATAGCAATCAGCCCCAGCATTTT
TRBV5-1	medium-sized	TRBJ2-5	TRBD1	CASSARDRVETQYF	TGCGCCAGCAGCGCCCGGGACAGGGTTGAGACCCAGTACTTC
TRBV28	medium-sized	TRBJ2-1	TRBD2	CAAEREVPGSYNEQFF	TGTGCCGCGGAGCGGGAGGTCCCAGGCTCCTACAATGAGCAGTTCTTC
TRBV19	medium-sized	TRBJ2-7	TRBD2	CASSIVASGRYEQYF	TGTGCCAGTAGTATTGTGGCTAGCGGGAGATACGAGCAGTACTTC
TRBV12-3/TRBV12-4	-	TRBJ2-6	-	CASSLDAGSNVLTF	TGTGCCAGCAGCCTCGATGCGGGGTCCAACGTCCTGACTTTC
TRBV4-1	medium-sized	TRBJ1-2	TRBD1	CASSQGQGVNYGYTF	TGCGCCAGCAGCCAAGGGCAGGGGGTAAACTATGGCTACACCTTC
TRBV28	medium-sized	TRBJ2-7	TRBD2	CASSFGTSGSLYEQYF	TGTGCCAGCAGCTTCGGGACTAGCGGGAGTCTCTACGAGCAGTACTTC
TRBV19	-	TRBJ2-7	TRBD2	CASSIVAGGYEQYF	TGTGCCAGTAGTATAGTAGCGGGGGGCTACGAGCAGTACTTC
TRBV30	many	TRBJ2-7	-	CAWSVDWGPGEQYF	TGTGCCTGGAGTGTTGACTGGGGGCCCGGGGAGCAGTACTTC
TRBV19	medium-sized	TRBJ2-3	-	CASGTGTISTDTQYF	TGTGCCAGTGGGACCGGGACAATTAGCACAGATACGCAGTATTTT
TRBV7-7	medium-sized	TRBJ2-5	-	CASSLVEEETQYF	TGTGCTAGCAGCTTAGTGGAGGAAGAGACCCAGTACTTC
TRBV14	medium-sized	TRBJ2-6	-	CASSQEGTPSANVLTF	TGTGCCAGCAGCCAAGAGGGGACCCCTTCCGCCAACGTCCTGACTTTC
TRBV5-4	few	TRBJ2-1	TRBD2	CASSLAGAGEDNEQFF	TGTGCCAGCAGCCTGGCTGGCGCGGGGGAGGACAATGAGCAGTTCTTC
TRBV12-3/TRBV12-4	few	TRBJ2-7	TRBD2	CASKASGPYEQYF	TGTGCCAGCAAGGCTAGCGGCCCCTACGAGCAGTACTTC
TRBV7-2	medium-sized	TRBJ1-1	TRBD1	CASSLVTGGAATEAFF	TGTGCCAGCAGCTTAGTAACAGGGGGCGCAGCAACTGAAGCTTTCTTT
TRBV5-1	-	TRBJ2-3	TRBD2	CASSQGLASSIPSTDTQYF	TGCGCCAGCAGCCAGGGACTAGCGTCCTCTATTCCTAGCACAGATACGCAGTATTTT
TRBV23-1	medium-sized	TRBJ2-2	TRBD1	CASSQNRGANTGELFF	TGCGCCAGCAGTCAAAACAGGGGAGCGAACACCGGGGAGCTGTTTTTT
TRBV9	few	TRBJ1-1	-	CASSLGEITEAFF	TGTGCCAGCAGCTTGGGGGAGATCACTGAAGCTTTCTTT
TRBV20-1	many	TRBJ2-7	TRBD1	CSARGQGSYEQYF	TGCAGTGCTCGGGGACAGGGATCCTACGAGCAGTACTTC
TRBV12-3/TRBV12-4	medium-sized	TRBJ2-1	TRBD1	CASEGGQGVNEQFF	TGTGCCAGCGAGGGGGGACAGGGGGTAAATGAGCAGTTCTTC
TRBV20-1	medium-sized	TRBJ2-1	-	CSARRSGPSSYNEQFF	TGCAGTGCTAGAAGAAGCGGTCCTAGCTCCTACAATGAGCAGTTCTTC
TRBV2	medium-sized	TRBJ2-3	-	CASSVSPDSTDTQYF	TGTGCCAGCAGTGTTAGCCCAGATAGCACAGATACGCAGTATTTT
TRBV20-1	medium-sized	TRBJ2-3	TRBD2	CSARDWTSGGIDTQYF	TGCAGTGCTAGAGATTGGACTAGCGGGGGGATAGATACGCAGTATTTT
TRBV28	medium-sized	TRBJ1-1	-	CASSLSPRTAEAFF	TGTGCCAGCAGTTTATCCCCGCGGACCGCTGAAGCTTTCTTT
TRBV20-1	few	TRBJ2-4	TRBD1	CSAGTGVLNIQYF	TGCAGTGCTGGCACAGGGGTTTTGAACATTCAGTACTTC
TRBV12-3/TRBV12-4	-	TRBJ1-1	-	CASRMNRREAFF	TGTGCCAGCAGAATGAACCGCAGGGAAGCTTTCTTT
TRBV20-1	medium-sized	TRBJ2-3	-	CSATDEFRIQHTQYF	TGCAGTGCTACGGATGAATTTCGAATTCAACATACGCAGTATTTT
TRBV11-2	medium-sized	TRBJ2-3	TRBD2	CASSLATSGYTDTQYF	TGTGCCAGCAGCTTAGCGACTAGCGGATACACAGATACGCAGTATTTT
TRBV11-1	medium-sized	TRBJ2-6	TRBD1	CASSHRGSGANVLTF	TGTGCCAGCAGCCACAGGGGTTCTGGGGCCAACGTCCTGACTTTC
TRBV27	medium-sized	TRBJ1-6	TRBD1	CASSLTGFYNSPLHF	TGTGCCAGCAGTCTGACAGGGTTCTATAATTCACCCCTCCACTTT
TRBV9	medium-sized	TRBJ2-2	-	CASSVGGLPAGELFF	TGTGCCAGCAGCGTAGGTGGTCTACCTGCCGGGGAGCTGTTTTTT
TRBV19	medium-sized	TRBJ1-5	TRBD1	CASSIGTGEGNQPQHF	TGTGCCAGTAGTATAGGGACAGGGGAAGGCAATCAGCCCCAGCATTTT
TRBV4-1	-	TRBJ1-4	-	CASSQSTGRSNEKLFF	TGCGCCAGCAGCCAATCAACCGGGAGATCTAATGAAAAACTGTTTTTT
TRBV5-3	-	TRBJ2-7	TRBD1	CASSLALGQPDF	TGTGCCAGCAGCTTGGCTCTGGGACAGCCCGACTTC
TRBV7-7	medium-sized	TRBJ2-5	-	CASSPRARGETQYF	TGTGCCAGCAGCCCAAGGGCCCGAGGGGAGACCCAGTACTTC
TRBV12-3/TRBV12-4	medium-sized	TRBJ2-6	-	CASSLEGIGANVLTF	TGTGCCAGCAGTTTGGAGGGCATTGGGGCCAACGTCCTGACTTTC